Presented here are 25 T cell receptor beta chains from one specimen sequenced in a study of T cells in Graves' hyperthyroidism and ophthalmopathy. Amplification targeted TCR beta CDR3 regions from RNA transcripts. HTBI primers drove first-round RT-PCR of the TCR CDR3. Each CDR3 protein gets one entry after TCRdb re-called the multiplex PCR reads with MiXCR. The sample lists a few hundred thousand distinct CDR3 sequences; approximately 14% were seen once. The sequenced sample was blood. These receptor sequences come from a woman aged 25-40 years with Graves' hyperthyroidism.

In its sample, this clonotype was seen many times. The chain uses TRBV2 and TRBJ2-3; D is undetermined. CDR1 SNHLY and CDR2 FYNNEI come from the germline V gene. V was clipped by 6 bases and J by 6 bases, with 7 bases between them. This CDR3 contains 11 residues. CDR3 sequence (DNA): TGTGCCAGCAGATACCCCGATACGCAGTATTTT. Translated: CASRYPDTQYF.

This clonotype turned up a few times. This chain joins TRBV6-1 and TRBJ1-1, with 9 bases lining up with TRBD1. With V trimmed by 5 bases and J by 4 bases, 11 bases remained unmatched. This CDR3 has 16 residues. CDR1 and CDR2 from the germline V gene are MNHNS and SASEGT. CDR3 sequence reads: CASSPRDRVVTTEAFF. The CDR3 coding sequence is TGTGCCAGCAGTCCCCGGGACAGGGTGGTGACCACTGAAGCTTTCTTT.

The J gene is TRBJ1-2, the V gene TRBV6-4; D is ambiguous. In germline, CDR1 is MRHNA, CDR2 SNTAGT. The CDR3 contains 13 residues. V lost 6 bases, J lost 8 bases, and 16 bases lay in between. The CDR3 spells CASRSRLGGGYTF. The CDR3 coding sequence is TGTGCCAGCAGGAGTAGGCTCGGAGGAGGCTACACCTTC.

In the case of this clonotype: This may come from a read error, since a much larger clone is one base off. CDR3 coding DNA: TGTGCCAGCAGCTCCCTCAGACCAGCTCTGAAAGAGCAGTACTTC. Amino acids: CASSSLRPALKEQYF. V is TRBV11-2 and J is TRBJ2-7; D gene uncertain. Germline CDR1 SGHAT, CDR2 FQNNGV. The CDR3 spans 15 residues. Trimming stripped 4 bases from V and 7 bases from J, with 20 bases between.

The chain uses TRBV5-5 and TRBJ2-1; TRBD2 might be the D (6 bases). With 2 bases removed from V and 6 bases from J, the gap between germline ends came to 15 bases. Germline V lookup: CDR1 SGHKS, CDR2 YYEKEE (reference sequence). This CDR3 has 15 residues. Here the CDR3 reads CASSFSGSTGNEQFF. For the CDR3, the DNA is TGTGCCAGCAGCTTTTCCGGGAGTACGGGCAATGAGCAGTTCTTC.

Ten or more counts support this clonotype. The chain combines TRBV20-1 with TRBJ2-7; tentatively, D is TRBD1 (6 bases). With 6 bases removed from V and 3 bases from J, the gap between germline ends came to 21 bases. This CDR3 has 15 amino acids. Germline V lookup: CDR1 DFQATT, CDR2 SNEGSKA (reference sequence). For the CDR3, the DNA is TGCAGTGCCCCCTCGGTAGCCCAGGGGTTCTACGAGCAGTACTTC. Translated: CSAPSVAQGFYEQYF.

CDR3: CASSSSGTGSDTEAFF. CDR3 DNA: TGCGCCAGCAGCTCGTCCGGGACAGGGTCGGACACTGAAGCTTTCTTT. The chain uses TRBV5-1 and TRBJ1-1; 9 positions agree with TRBD1. Germline CDR1 is SGHRS and CDR2 is YFSETQ. J was trimmed by 3 bases and V by 3 bases; bases with no gene match: 9. The CDR3 runs to 16 residues.

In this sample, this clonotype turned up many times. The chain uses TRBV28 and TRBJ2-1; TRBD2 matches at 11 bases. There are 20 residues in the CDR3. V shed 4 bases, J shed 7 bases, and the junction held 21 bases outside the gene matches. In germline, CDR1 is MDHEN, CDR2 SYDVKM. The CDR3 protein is CASSSPGGQLAGGPGNEQFF. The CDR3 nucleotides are TGTGCCAGCAGTTCCCCGGGGGGACAGTTAGCGGGAGGGCCGGGGAATGAGCAGTTCTTC.

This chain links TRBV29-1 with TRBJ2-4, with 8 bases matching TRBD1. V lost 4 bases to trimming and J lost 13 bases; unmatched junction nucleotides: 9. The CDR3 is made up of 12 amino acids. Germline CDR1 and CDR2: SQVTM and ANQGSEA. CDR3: CSVGEDRVLQYF. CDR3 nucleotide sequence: TGCAGCGTTGGTGAGGACAGGGTACTACAGTACTTC.

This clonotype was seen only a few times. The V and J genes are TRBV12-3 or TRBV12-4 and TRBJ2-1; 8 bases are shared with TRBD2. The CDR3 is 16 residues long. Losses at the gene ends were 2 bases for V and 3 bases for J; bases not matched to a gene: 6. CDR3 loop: CASSLTSGRDYNEQFF. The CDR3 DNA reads TGTGCCAGCAGTTTAACTAGCGGCAGAGACTACAATGAGCAGTTCTTC.

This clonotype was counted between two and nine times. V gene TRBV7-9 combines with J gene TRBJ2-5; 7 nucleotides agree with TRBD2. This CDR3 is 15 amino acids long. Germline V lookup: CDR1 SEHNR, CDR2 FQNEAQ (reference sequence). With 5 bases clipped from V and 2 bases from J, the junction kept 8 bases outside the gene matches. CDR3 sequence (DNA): TGTGCCAGCAGCGCCCGACTAGCCGCACAAGAGACCCAGTACTTC. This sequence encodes CASSARLAAQETQYF.

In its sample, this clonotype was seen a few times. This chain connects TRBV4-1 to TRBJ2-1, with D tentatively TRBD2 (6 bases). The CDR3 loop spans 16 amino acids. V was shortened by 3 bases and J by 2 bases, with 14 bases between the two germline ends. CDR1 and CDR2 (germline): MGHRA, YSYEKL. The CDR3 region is CASSHGGLIAYNEQFF. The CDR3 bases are TGCGCCAGCAGCCATGGGGGACTCATAGCCTACAATGAGCAGTTCTTC.

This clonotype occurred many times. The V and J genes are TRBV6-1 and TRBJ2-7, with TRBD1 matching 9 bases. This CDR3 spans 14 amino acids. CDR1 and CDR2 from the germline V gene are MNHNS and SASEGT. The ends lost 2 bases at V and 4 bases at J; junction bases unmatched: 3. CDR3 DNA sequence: TGTGCCAGCAGTGAAACAGGGGGCGGGTACGAGCAGTACTTC. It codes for CASSETGGGYEQYF.

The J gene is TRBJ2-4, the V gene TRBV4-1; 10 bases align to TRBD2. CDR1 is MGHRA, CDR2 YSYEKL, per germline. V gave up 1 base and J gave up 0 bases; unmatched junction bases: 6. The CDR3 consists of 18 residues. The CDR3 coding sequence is TGCGCCAGCAGCCAAGTAGCGGGAGGATCTACAGCCAAAAACATTCAGTACTTC. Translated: CASSQVAGGSTAKNIQYF.

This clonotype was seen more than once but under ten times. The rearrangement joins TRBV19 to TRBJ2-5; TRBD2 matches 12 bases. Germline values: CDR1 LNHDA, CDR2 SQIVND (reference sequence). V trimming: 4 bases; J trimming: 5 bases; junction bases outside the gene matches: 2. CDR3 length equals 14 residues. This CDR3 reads CASSRLAGDETQYF. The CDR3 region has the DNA TGTGCCAGTAGTAGACTAGCGGGAGACGAGACCCAGTACTTC.

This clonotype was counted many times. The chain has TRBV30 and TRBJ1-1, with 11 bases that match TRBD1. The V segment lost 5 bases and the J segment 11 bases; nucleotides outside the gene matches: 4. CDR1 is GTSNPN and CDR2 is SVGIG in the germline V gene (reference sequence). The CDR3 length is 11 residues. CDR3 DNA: TGTGCCTGGGGGACAGGGGGTGACGCTTTCTTT. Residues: CAWGTGGDAFF.

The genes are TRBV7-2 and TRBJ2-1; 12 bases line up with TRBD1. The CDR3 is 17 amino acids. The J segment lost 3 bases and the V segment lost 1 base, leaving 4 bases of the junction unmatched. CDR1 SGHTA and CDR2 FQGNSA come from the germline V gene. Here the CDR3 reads CASSLEGTGGGYNEQFF. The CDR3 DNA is TGTGCCAGCAGCTTAGAAGGGACAGGGGGCGGCTACAATGAGCAGTTCTTC.

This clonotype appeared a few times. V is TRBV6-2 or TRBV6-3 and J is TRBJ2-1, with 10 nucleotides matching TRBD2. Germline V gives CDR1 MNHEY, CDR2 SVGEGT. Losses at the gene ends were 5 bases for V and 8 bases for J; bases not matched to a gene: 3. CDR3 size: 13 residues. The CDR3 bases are TGTGCCAGCAGTACCAGCGGGAGGGATGAGCAGTTCTTC. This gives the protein CASSTSGRDEQFF.

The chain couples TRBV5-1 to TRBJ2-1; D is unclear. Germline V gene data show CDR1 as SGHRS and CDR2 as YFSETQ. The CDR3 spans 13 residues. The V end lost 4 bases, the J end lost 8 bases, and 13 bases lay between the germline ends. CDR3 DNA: TGCGCCAGCAGCCTCATCGTACCCGATGAGCAGTTCTTC. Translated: CASSLIVPDEQFF. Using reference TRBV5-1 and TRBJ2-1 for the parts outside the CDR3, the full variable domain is KAGVTQTPRYLIKTRGQQVTLSCSPISGHRSVSWYQQTPGQGLQFLFEYFSETQRNKGNFPGRFSGRQFSNSRSEMNVSTLELGDSALYLCASSLIVPDEQFFGPGTRLTVL.

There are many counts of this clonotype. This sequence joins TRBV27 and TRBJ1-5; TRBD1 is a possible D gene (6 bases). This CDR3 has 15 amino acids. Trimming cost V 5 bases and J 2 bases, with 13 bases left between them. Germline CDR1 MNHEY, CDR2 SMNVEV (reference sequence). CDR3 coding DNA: TGTGCCAGCAGTCCCGGGGGGGCCGGCAATCAGCCCCAGCATTTT. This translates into CASSPGGAGNQPQHF.

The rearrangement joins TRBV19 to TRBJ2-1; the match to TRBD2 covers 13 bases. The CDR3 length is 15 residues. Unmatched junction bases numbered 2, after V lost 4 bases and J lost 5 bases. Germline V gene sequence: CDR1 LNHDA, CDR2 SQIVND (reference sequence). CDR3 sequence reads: CASSKGTSGNNEQFF. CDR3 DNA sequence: TGTGCCAGTAGTAAAGGGACTAGCGGGAACAATGAGCAGTTCTTC.

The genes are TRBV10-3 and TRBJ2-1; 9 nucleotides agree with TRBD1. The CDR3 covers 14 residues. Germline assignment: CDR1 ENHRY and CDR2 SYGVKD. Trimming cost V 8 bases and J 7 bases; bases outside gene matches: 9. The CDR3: CAIRPGQGSNEQFF. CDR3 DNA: TGTGCCATCCGACCGGGACAGGGCAGTAATGAGCAGTTCTTC.

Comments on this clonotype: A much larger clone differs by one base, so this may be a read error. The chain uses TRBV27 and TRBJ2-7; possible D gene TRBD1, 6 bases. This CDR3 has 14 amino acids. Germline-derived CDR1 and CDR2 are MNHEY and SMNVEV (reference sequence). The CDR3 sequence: CASSPSKDSYGQYF. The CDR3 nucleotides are TGTGCCAGCAGTCCGTCGAAGGACAGTTACGGGCAGTACTTC.

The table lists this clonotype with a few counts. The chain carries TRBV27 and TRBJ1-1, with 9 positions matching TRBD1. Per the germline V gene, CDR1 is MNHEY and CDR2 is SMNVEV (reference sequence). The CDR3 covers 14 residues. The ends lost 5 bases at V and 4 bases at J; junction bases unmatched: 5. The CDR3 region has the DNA TGTGCCAGCAGTCTAACAGGGGGCCTCACTGAAGCTTTCTTT. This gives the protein CASSLTGGLTEAFF.

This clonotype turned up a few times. The CDR3 nucleotides read TGCGCCAGCAGCCAAGAAGGGACAGGGTTCGGAGAGACCCAGTACTTC. The encoded protein is CASSQEGTGFGETQYF. The chain couples TRBV4-1 to TRBJ2-5; TRBD1 matches 9 bases. Germline V gives CDR1 MGHRA, CDR2 YSYEKL. CDR3 length: 16 residues. The trim removed 0 bases at V and 4 bases at J, leaving 6 bases unmatched.